These 30 T cell receptor beta chains were all obtained from the same sample, sequenced in a study of T-cell reconstitution after alpha-beta-depleted transplantation in children. The TCRbeta library incorporated unique molecular identifiers. TCRdb recomputed calls from the PCR reads with MiXCR, one row per CDR3 protein. The sample yields some 310,000 distinct CDR3 sequences, over 20% seen once. Sample: PBMCs, mostly from graft donor cells, taken 180 days after TCRalphabeta/CD19-depleted stem cell transplant. The receptor source for this set is a male patient aged 5 to 17 who had a stem cell transplant for acute lymphoblastic leukemia, so the T cells may come from the graft donor.

V is TRBV5-1 and J is TRBJ1-4, with D perhaps TRBD1 (6 bases). Trimming removed 4 bases at V and 8 bases at J, with 12 bases between. The germline gives CDR1 SGHRS, CDR2 YFSETQ. The CDR3 contains 13 residues. CDR3 protein: CASSRDNEEKLFF. In DNA, the CDR3 is TGCGCCAGCAGCCGGGACAATGAAGAAAAACTGTTTTTT.

The chain joins TRBV11-2 to TRBJ2-7; D is unresolved. Trimming took 6 bases from V and 3 from J, leaving 12 bases between them. The germline CDR1 and CDR2 sequences are SGHAT and FQNNGV. There are 13 residues in the CDR3. CDR3 bases: TGTGCCAGCAGACCTATAAGGGACTACGAGCAGTACTTC. Its translation: CASRPIRDYEQYF.

This chain connects TRBV20-1 to TRBJ2-3; TRBD2 is a possible D gene (5 bases). The germline gives CDR1 DFQATT, CDR2 SNEGSKA (reference sequence). The CDR3 sequence is 14 residues long. Trimming took off 5 bases at V and 0 bases at J, with 12 bases between the two ends. Here the CDR3 reads CSAGERLSTDTQYF. As DNA, the CDR3 is TGCAGTGCTGGGGAGCGACTTAGCACAGATACGCAGTATTTT.

To note about this clonotype: One end of the junction is discordant with germline, which a read error may explain. The chain has TRBV9 and TRBJ2-1, with D perhaps TRBD2 (5 bases). The CDR3 is 16 residues long. The germline gives CDR1 SGDLS, CDR2 YYNGEE. CDR3 nucleotides: TGTGCCAGCAGCGTAGAAGCGGTGGTCTCCTTCAATGAGCAGTTCTTC. This sequence encodes CASSVEAVVSFNEQFF.

The sample holds a few counts of this clonotype. V gene TRBV20-1 combines with J gene TRBJ2-1; 11 bases align to TRBD2. Germline CDR1 and CDR2: DFQATT and SNEGSKA (reference sequence). Losses at the gene ends were 6 bases for V and 8 bases for J; bases not matched to a gene: 9. The CDR3 is 14 residues long. The CDR3, as DNA: TGCAGTGCGCGTACTAGCGGGAGTAGAGATGAGCAGTTCTTC. Encoded protein: CSARTSGSRDEQFF.

This clonotype occurred a few times. V and J are TRBV6-1 and TRBJ2-2; 8 nucleotides match TRBD1. The CDR3 sequence is 15 residues long. V lost 6 bases, J lost 3 bases, and 6 bases stayed unmatched. Germline V gives CDR1 MNHNS, CDR2 SASEGT. The CDR3 nucleotides are TGTGCCAGCAGGCCCAGGGGGCTACACACCGGGGAGCTGTTTTTT. It yields the protein CASRPRGLHTGELFF.

The gene calls are TRBV12-3 or TRBV12-4 and TRBJ1-1; weak D call: TRBD1 (6 bases). The CDR3 consists of 14 residues. V shed 5 bases and J shed 4 bases, with 14 bases lying between them. CDR3: CASSQGGYGTEAFF. CDR3 DNA: TGTGCCAGCAGTCAAGGGGGGTATGGCACTGAAGCTTTCTTT.

This clonotype was counted many times. The rearrangement joins TRBV7-2 to TRBJ2-4; unclear D gene. The germline V gene encodes CDR1 SGHTA and CDR2 FQGNSA. This CDR3 contains 11 residues. V was pared by 2 bases and J by 6 bases, with 2 bases between. The CDR3 reads CASSLSNIQYF. In DNA form, the CDR3 reads TGTGCCAGCAGCTTATCAAACATTCAGTACTTC.

This CDR3 is CASSSHYRLANEQYF. In nucleotides, the CDR3 is TGCGCCAGCAGCTCCCACTATCGACTAGCGAACGAGCAGTACTTC. The chain links TRBV5-1 to TRBJ2-7; 8 bases line up with TRBD2. The germline gives CDR1 SGHRS, CDR2 YFSETQ. V was clipped by 3 bases and J by 5 bases; unmatched bases: 10. This CDR3 has 15 residues.

The rearrangement joins TRBV5-1 to TRBJ2-3, with D possibly TRBD2 on 5 matching bases. V dropped 4 bases and J dropped 2 bases, with 17 bases sitting between them. CDR3 length: 16 residues. Germline V gene sequence: CDR1 SGHRS, CDR2 YFSETQ. CDR3 sequence reads: CASSRVGGSLTDTQYF. CDR3 DNA sequence: TGCGCCAGCAGCCGCGTCGGCGGGTCCCTCACAGATACGCAGTATTTT.

This chain links TRBV11-2 with TRBJ2-1, with unresolved D. Trimming shortened V by 1 base and J by 2 bases, and 12 bases separated the two germline ends. Germline assignment: CDR1 SGHAT and CDR2 FQNNGV. The CDR3 is 16 amino acids. CDR3 amino acids: CASSLGGSRAYNEQFF. CDR3 in DNA: TGTGCCAGCAGCTTAGGTGGCAGCCGCGCCTACAATGAGCAGTTCTTC.

This clonotype occurred a few times. This sequence joins TRBV9 and TRBJ2-7, with 7 bases aligning to TRBD2. This CDR3 is built from 15 residues. V lost 2 bases and J lost 0; bases outside the gene matches: 5. CDR1 and CDR2 (germline): SGDLS, YYNGEE. CDR3 sequence reads: CASSVNGGSSYEQYF. The CDR3 DNA reads TGTGCCAGCAGCGTTAACGGGGGGAGCTCCTACGAGCAGTACTTC.

The chain uses TRBV12-3 or TRBV12-4 and TRBJ1-6, with 7 positions matching TRBD1. With V trimmed by 6 bases and J by 10 bases, 9 bases remained unmatched. The CDR3 contains 14 residues. CDR3 sequence: CASRLQGTGSPLHF. The CDR3 nucleotides read TGTGCCAGCAGACTACAGGGGACTGGGTCACCCCTCCACTTT.

This clonotype has more than one count but fewer than ten. The chain uses TRBV7-2 and TRBJ2-6; 8 bases are a match to TRBD1. Trimming cost V 0 bases and J 0 bases; bases outside gene matches: 13. CDR1 is SGHTA and CDR2 is FQGNSA in the germline V gene. The CDR3 contains 21 residues. The CDR3: CASSLAKGEARGLSGANVLTF. CDR3 in DNA: TGTGCCAGCAGCTTAGCGAAAGGGGAGGCCAGGGGGCTCTCTGGGGCCAACGTCCTGACTTTC.

The J gene is TRBJ2-7, the V gene TRBV9; D uncertain. V was clipped by 2 bases and J by 7 bases, with 16 bases between them. Per germline, CDR1 SGDLS and CDR2 YYNGEE. The CDR3 contains 14 residues. CDR3 residues: CASSVRPLRWEQYF. For the CDR3, the DNA is TGTGCCAGCAGCGTTAGGCCCCTTCGTTGGGAGCAGTACTTC.

This clonotype was counted only a few times. The CDR3 DNA reads as TGTGCCACCTCCGAGACTAGCAATCAGCCCCAGCATTTT. Its translation: CATSETSNQPQHF. The rearrangement joins TRBV24-1 to TRBJ1-5; D call uncertain. CDR1 is KGHDR and CDR2 is SFDVKD in the germline V gene. Deletions cut 9 bases from V and 0 bases from J, with 8 bases between. The CDR3 totals 13 residues.

The rearrangement uses TRBV4-1 and TRBJ2-3; TRBD2 matches 10 bases. The CDR3 has 17 residues. In germline, CDR1 is MGHRA, CDR2 YSYEKL. Trimming at V came to 1 base and at J to 3 bases, leaving 7 bases not matched to a gene. The CDR3 sequence: CASSQVDSSGGTDTQYF. As DNA, the CDR3 is TGCGCCAGCAGCCAAGTCGACTCTAGCGGGGGAACAGATACGCAGTATTTT.

J is TRBJ2-1 and V is TRBV6-5, with TRBD1 matching over 7 bases. This CDR3 has 14 residues. Germline assignment: CDR1 MNHEY and CDR2 SVGAGI. Unmatched junction bases numbered 0, after V lost 2 bases and J lost 2 bases. CDR3 in DNA: TGTGCCAGCAGTTACAGGGGGCCCTACAATGAGCAGTTCTTC. Translated, it gives CASSYRGPYNEQFF.

In this sample, this clonotype turned up a few times. This rearrangement joins TRBV5-1 to TRBJ2-7; D remains unclear. CDR1 is SGHRS and CDR2 is YFSETQ in the germline V gene. The CDR3 is 15 residues long. The V gene lost 0 bases and the J gene lost 2 bases, with 12 bases spanning the gap. This CDR3 reads CASSLALGITYEQYF. The CDR3 nucleotides are TGCGCCAGCAGCTTGGCCTTGGGAATAACCTACGAGCAGTACTTC. Variable domain in full (rest from reference TRBV5-1 and TRBJ2-7): KAGVTQTPRYLIKTRGQQVTLSCSPISGHRSVSWYQQTPGQGLQFLFEYFSETQRNKGNFPGRFSGRQFSNSRSEMNVSTLELGDSALYLCASSLALGITYEQYFGPGTRLTVT.

This clonotype occurred a few times. The J gene is TRBJ2-1, the V gene TRBV29-1, with D unclear. CDR3 length: 10 residues. The V end was cut by 4 bases, the J end by 7 bases, with 5 bases between. Germline assignment: CDR1 SQVTM and CDR2 ANQGSEA. CDR3 sequence: CSVVRNEQFF. CDR3 sequence (DNA): TGCAGCGTTGTGCGGAATGAGCAGTTCTTC.

This clonotype came up a few times. The chain carries TRBV5-1 and TRBJ2-7; 9 nucleotides agree with TRBD1. The ends lost 6 bases at V and 0 bases at J; junction bases unmatched: 16. Germline-derived CDR1 and CDR2 are SGHRS and YFSETQ. The CDR3 has 18 amino acids. As DNA, the CDR3 is TGCGCCAGCAATACCGGGACAGGGCTAAGGCACAGCTCCTACGAGCAGTACTTC. Residues: CASNTGTGLRHSSYEQYF.

The chain employs TRBV11-2 and TRBJ2-3; TRBD2 aligns across 7 bases. The J segment lost 5 bases and the V segment lost 0 bases, leaving 11 bases of the junction unmatched. The V gene's germline CDR1 is SGHAT and CDR2 FQNNGV. There are 17 residues in the CDR3. CDR3 in amino acids: CASSLDLLRERLDTQYF. The CDR3 DNA reads TGTGCCAGCAGCTTAGATCTGTTGCGGGAGAGGTTAGATACGCAGTATTTT. Filled out from reference TRBV11-2 and TRBJ2-3, the complete variable domain reads EAGVAQSPRYKIIEKRQSVAFWCNPISGHATLYWYQQILGQGPKLLIQFQNNGVVDDSQLPKDRFSAERLKGVDSTLKIQPAKLEDSAVYLCASSLDLLRERLDTQYFGPGTRLTVL.

The rearrangement uses TRBV7-2 and TRBJ2-7; 9 bases align to TRBD1. There are 13 residues in the CDR3. Trimming cost V 6 bases and J 7 bases; bases outside gene matches: 7. In germline, CDR1 is SGHTA, CDR2 FQGNSA. CDR3 bases: TGTGCCAGCAGTCCACAGGGGGCAAAGGAGCAGTACTTC. Encoded protein: CASSPQGAKEQYF. Complete variable domain (other parts from reference TRBV7-2 and TRBJ2-7): GAGVSQSPSNKVTEKGKDVELRCDPISGHTALYWYRQSLGQGLEFLIYFQGNSAPDKSGLPSDRFSAERTGGSVSTLTIQRTQQEDSAVYLCASSPQGAKEQYFGPGTRLTVT.

This sequence joins TRBV5-1 and TRBJ2-5; D might be TRBD2 (6 bases). CDR3 length equals 14 residues. With 4 bases removed from V and 5 bases from J, the gap between germline ends came to 15 bases. Germline V gene lookup returns CDR1 SGHRS and CDR2 YFSETQ. In DNA form, the CDR3 reads TGCGCCAGCAGCGCCGTAGCGGCAATGGAGACCCAGTACTTC. This sequence encodes CASSAVAAMETQYF.

This clonotype has more than one count but fewer than ten. V is TRBV27 and J is TRBJ2-7; D gene ambiguous. Germline-derived CDR1 and CDR2 are MNHEY and SMNVEV (reference sequence). The CDR3 totals 13 residues. Trimming removed 2 bases at V and 3 bases at J, with 8 bases between. CDR3 amino acids: CASSLDMYYEQYF. The CDR3 DNA follows: TGTGCCAGCAGTTTAGACATGTACTACGAGCAGTACTTC.

V is TRBV9 and J is TRBJ2-6; D is unresolved. Germline lookup yields CDR1 SGDLS and CDR2 YYNGEE. The CDR3 has 14 amino acids. V was pared by 5 bases and J by 0 bases, with 6 bases between. In nucleotides, the CDR3 is TGTGCCAGCAGTGTTAGCTCTGGGGCCAACGTCCTGACTTTC. This sequence encodes CASSVSSGANVLTF.

This chain joins TRBV20-1 and TRBJ2-7; D is undetermined. Germline V gene lookup returns CDR1 DFQATT and CDR2 SNEGSKA (reference sequence). The CDR3 runs to 15 residues. V gave up 0 bases and J gave up 2 bases, with 14 bases separating them. This CDR3 reads CSARDGPLLPYEQYF. The CDR3 DNA sequence: TGCAGTGCTAGAGATGGACCGCTCCTACCCTACGAGCAGTACTTC.

The V and J genes are TRBV3-1 and TRBJ2-7; the D is unclear. This CDR3 is 13 amino acids long. CDR1 is LGHDT, CDR2 YNNKEL, per germline (reference sequence). Trimming removed 1 base at V and 7 bases at J, with 11 bases between. The CDR3 sequence: CASSQVRLKEQYF. The DNA of the CDR3 is TGTGCCAGCAGCCAAGTAAGATTAAAAGAGCAGTACTTC.

V and J are TRBV20-1 and TRBJ1-2; D is unresolved. This CDR3 region has 19 residues. Trimming removed 0 bases at V and 4 bases at J, with 27 bases between. Per germline, CDR1 DFQATT and CDR2 SNEGSKA (reference sequence). CDR3 DNA sequence: TGCAGTGCTAGAGATCCTTCCGCCTTCTTTCAGGTCAAGGGCTATGGCTACACCTTC. It translates to CSARDPSAFFQVKGYGYTF.

The V gene is TRBV7-9, the J gene TRBJ2-1, with 8 bases identical to TRBD2. From germline, CDR1 is SEHNR and CDR2 FQNEAQ (reference sequence). CDR3 length: 16 residues. The trim removed 3 bases at V and 6 bases at J, leaving 10 bases unmatched. The CDR3 DNA is TGTGCCAGCAGCTTGAAGAGCGGGAGCCCTACCAATGAGCAGTTCTTC. It is translated as CASSLKSGSPTNEQFF.